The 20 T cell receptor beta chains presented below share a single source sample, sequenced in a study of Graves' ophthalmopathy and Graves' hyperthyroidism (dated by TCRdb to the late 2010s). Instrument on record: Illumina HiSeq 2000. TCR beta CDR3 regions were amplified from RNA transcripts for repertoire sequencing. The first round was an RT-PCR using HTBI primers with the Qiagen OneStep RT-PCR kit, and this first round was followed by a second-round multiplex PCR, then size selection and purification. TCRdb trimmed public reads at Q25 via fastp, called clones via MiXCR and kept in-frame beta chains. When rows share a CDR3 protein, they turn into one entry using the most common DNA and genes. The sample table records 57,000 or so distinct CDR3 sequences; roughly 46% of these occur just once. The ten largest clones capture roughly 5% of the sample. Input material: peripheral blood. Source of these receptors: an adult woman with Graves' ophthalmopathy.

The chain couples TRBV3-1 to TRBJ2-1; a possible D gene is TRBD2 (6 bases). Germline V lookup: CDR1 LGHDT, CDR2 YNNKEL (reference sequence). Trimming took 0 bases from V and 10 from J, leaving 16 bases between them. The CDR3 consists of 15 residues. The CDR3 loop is CASSQDLESGEEQFF. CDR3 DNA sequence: TGTGCCAGCAGCCAAGATCTAGAGTCGGGAGAAGAGCAGTTCTTC.

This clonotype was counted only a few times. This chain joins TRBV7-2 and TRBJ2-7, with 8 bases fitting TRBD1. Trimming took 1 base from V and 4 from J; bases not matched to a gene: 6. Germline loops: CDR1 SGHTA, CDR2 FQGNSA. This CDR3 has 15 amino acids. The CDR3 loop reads CASSLVTGAGYEQYF. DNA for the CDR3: TGTGCCAGCAGCTTAGTGACAGGGGCTGGTTACGAGCAGTACTTC.

DNA of the CDR3: TGTGCCAGCTCCCCCGCGGGTGGTTCCTACAATGAGCAGTTCTTC. Translation gives CASSPAGGSYNEQFF. The chain links TRBV18 to TRBJ2-1; TRBD2 is a possible D gene (5 bases). The CDR3 has 15 amino acids. Germline assignment: CDR1 KGHSH and CDR2 LQKENI. V dropped 6 bases and J dropped 1 base, with 13 bases sitting between them.

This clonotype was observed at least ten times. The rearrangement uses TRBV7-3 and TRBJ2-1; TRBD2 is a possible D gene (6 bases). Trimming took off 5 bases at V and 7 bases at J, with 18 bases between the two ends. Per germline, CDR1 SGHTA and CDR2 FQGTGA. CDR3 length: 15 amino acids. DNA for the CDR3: TGTGCCAGCAGCCCCCACCCCGGGACTTCTAATGAGCAGTTCTTC. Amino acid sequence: CASSPHPGTSNEQFF.

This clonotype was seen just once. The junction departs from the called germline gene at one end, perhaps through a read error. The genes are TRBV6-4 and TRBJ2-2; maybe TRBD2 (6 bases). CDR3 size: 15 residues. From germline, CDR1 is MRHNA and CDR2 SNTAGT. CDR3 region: CASSDSSGNTGEPFF. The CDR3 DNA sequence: TGTGCCAGCAGTGACTCTAGCGGTAACACCGGGGAGCCGTTTTTC.

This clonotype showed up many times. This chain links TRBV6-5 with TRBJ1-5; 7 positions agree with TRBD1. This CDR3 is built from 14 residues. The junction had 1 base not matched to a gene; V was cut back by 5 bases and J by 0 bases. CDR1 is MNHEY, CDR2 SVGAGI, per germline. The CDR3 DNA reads TGTGCCAGCAGTCGGGACAGTAGCAATCAGCCCCAGCATTTT. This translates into CASSRDSSNQPQHF.

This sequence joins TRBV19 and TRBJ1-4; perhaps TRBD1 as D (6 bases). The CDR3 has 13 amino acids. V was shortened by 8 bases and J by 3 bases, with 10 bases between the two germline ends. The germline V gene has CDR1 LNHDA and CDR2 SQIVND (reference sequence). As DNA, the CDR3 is TGTGCCAGTCACAGGGCGGCTAATGAAAAACTGTTTTTT. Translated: CASHRAANEKLFF.

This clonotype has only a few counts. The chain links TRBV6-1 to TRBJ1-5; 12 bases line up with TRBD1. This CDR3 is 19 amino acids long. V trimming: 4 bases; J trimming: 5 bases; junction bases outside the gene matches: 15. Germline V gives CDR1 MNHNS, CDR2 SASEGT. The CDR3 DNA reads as TGTGCCAGCAGTGGAGCCGGGACAGGGGGCGGGGGGTCCTATCAGCCCCAGCATTTT. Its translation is CASSGAGTGGGGSYQPQHF.

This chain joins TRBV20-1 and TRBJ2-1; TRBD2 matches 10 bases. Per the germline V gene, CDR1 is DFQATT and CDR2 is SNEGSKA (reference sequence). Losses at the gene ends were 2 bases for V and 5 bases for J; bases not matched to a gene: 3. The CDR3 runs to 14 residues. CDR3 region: CSARRTSGHNEQFF. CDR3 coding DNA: TGCAGTGCTAGAAGGACTAGCGGTCACAATGAGCAGTTCTTC.

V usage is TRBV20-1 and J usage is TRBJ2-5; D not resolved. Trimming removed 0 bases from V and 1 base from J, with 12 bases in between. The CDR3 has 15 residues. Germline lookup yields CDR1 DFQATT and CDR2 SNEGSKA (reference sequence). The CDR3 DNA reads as TGCAGTGCTAGAGATGCGGTTAGGCTCCAAGAGACCCAGTACTTC. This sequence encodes CSARDAVRLQETQYF.

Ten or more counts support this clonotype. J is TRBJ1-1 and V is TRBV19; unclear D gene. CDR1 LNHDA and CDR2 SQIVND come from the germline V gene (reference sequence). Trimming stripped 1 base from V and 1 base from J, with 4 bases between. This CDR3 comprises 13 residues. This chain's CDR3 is CASSIVSNTEAFF. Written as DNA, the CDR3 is TGTGCCAGTAGTATAGTGTCGAACACTGAAGCTTTCTTT. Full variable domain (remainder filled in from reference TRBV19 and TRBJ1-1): DGGITQSPKYLFRKEGQNVTLSCEQNLNHDAMYWYRQDPGQGLRLIYYSQIVNDFQKGDIAEGYSVSREKKESFPLTVTSAQKNPTAFYLCASSIVSNTEAFFGQGTRLTVV.

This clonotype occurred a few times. This CDR3 is CASSSTNNQPQHF. As DNA, the CDR3 is TGTGCCAGCTCGAGCACCAACAATCAGCCCCAGCATTTT. This chain links TRBV18 with TRBJ1-5; D is unclear. Germline-derived CDR1 and CDR2 are KGHSH and LQKENI. CDR3 length: 13 residues. The germline V and J ends were trimmed by 6 bases and 3 bases, with 9 bases remaining between them.

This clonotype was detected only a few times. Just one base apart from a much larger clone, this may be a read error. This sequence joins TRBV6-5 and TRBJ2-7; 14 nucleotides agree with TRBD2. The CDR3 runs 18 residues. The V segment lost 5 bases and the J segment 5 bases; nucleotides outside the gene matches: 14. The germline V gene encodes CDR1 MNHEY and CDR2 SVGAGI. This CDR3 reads CASSPGQKTSGRADEQYF. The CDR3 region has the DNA TGTGCCAGCAGTCCGGGACAGAAGACTAGCGGGAGGGCGGACGAGCAGTACTTC.

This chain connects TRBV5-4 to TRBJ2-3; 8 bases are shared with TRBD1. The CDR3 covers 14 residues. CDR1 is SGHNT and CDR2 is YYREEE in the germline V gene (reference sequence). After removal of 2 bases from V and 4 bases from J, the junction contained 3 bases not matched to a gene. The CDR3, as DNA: TGTGCCAGCAGCTTCGGGACAGGTTCAGATACGCAGTATTTT. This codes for CASSFGTGSDTQYF.

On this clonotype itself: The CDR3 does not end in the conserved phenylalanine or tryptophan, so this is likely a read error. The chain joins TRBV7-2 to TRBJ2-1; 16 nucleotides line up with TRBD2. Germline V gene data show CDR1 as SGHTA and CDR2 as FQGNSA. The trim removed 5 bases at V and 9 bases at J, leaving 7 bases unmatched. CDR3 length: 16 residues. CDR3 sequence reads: CASSQAGLAGGGEQFV. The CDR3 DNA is TGTGCCAGCAGCCAAGCGGGACTAGCGGGGGGGGGTGAGCAGTTCGTC.

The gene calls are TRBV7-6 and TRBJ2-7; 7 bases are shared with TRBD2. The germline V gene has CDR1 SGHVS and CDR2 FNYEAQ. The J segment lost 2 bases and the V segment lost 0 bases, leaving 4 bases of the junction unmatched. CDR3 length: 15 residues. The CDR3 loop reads CASSLAGGGPYEQYF. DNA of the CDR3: TGTGCCAGCAGCTTAGCGGGCGGGGGTCCCTACGAGCAGTACTTC.

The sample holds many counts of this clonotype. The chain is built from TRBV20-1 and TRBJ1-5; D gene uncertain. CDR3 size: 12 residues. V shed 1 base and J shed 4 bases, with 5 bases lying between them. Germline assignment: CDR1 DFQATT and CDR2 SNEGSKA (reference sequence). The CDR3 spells CSARGPNQPQHF. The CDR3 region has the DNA TGCAGTGCTAGAGGCCCGAATCAGCCCCAGCATTTT.

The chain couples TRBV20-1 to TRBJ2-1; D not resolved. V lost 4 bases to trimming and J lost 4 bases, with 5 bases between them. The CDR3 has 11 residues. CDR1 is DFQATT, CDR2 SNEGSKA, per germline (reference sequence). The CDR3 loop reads CSATGYNEQFF. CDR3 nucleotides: TGCAGTGCTACGGGTTACAATGAGCAGTTCTTC.

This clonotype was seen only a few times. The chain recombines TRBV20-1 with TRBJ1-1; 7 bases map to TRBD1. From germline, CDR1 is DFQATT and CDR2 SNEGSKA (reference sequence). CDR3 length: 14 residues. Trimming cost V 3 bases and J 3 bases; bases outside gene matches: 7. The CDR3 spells CSARGQRSDTEAFF. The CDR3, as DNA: TGCAGTGCTAGGGGACAGAGATCGGACACTGAAGCTTTCTTT.

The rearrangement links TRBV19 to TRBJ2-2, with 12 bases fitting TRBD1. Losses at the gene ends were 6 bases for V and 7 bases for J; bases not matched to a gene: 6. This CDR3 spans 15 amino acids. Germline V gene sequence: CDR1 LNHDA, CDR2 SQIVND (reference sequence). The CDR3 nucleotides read TGTGCCAGTAGGTCGGGACAGGGGGCGCACGGGGAGCTGTTTTTT. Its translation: CASRSGQGAHGELFF. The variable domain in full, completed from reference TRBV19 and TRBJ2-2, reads DGGITQSPKYLFRKEGQNVTLSCEQNLNHDAMYWYRQDPGQGLRLIYYSQIVNDFQKGDIAEGYSVSREKKESFPLTVTSAQKNPTAFYLCASRSGQGAHGELFFGEGSRLTVL.